This is a list of T cell receptor beta chains from one sample in a study of cytotoxic CD8 clonotypes in ibrutinib-treated CLL. Clones were sequenced by immunoSEQ multiplex PCR, and TCRdb holds only the in-frame ones, with some missing. The data contain 120,000 to 150,000 clones, 60% to 80% of them seen just once; the ten biggest clones take up approximately 28%. The material sequenced was PBMCs, taken after 12 months of ibrutinib treatment. Receptors were obtained from a human donor with chronic lymphocytic leukemia. CDR3s include the opening cysteine and the closing phenylalanine or tryptophan. The order of the fields is J gene, D gene, V gene, clone size, CDR3 length, CDR3 protein, CDR3 DNA. D genes are given only for firm matches. Rows give clone size only sometimes, using once, few, many, or a class for an expanded clone.

J gene: TRBJ1-5; D gene: NA; V gene: TRBV19; clone size: few; CDR3 length: 15; CDR3 protein: CASSRLTDSHQPQHF; CDR3 DNA: TGTGCCAGTTCCCGTCTCACGGATAGTCATCAGCCCCAGCATTTT
J gene: TRBJ2-3; D gene: TRBD1; V gene: TRBV7-9; clone size: once; CDR3 length: 15; CDR3 protein: CASSTTGGITDTQYF; CDR3 DNA: TGTGCCAGCAGCACTACAGGGGGCATCACAGATACGCAGTATTTT
J gene: TRBJ2-7; D gene: NA; V gene: TRBV11-2; clone size: NA; CDR3 length: 15; CDR3 protein: CASSLGLASFYEQYF; CDR3 DNA: TGTGCCAGCAGCTTAGGTCTAGCGAGTTTCTACGAGCAGTACTTC
J gene: TRBJ2-5; D gene: NA; V gene: TRBV6-5; clone size: NA; CDR3 length: 13; CDR3 protein: CASSLDTLETQYF; CDR3 DNA: TGTGCCAGCAGTTTGGACACGTTGGAGACCCAGTACTTC
J gene: TRBJ2-7; D gene: TRBD1; V gene: TRBV5-5; clone size: NA; CDR3 length: 16; CDR3 protein: CASSLGQGEYGYEQYF; CDR3 DNA: TGTGCCAGCAGCTTAGGACAGGGTGAATATGGCTACGAGCAGTACTTC
J gene: TRBJ1-5; D gene: NA; V gene: TRBV28; clone size: NA; CDR3 length: 13; CDR3 protein: CASTQEVNQPQHF; CDR3 DNA: TGTGCCAGCACCCAGGAGGTAAATCAGCCCCAGCATTTT
J gene: TRBJ2-5; D gene: NA; V gene: TRBV21-1; clone size: NA; CDR3 length: 14; CDR3 protein: CASTPGTPGRTQYF; CDR3 DNA: TGTGCCAGCACTCCAGGGACCCCGGGTAGGACCCAGTACTTC
J gene: TRBJ2-1; D gene: NA; V gene: TRBV7-6; clone size: once; CDR3 length: 15; CDR3 protein: CASSLTEEIYNEQFF; CDR3 DNA: TGTGCCAGCAGCCTCACTGAGGAAATCTACAATGAGCAGTTCTTC
J gene: TRBJ2-1; D gene: NA; V gene: TRBV4-2; clone size: NA; CDR3 length: 13; CDR3 protein: CASSQGVIYEQFF; CDR3 DNA: TGTGCCAGCAGCCAAGGGGTGATTTATGAGCAGTTCTTC
J gene: TRBJ1-4; D gene: TRBD1; V gene: TRBV28; clone size: NA; CDR3 length: 15; CDR3 protein: CASSLAGTGREKLFF; CDR3 DNA: TGTGCCAGCAGTTTAGCCGGGACAGGGCGGGAAAAACTGTTTTTT
J gene: TRBJ2-7; D gene: NA; V gene: TRBV5-6; clone size: NA; CDR3 length: 12; CDR3 protein: CASSLQVGGKYF; CDR3 DNA: TGTGCCAGCAGCCTACAGGTAGGGGGGAAGTACTTC
J gene: TRBJ2-5; D gene: TRBD2; V gene: TRBV9; clone size: many; CDR3 length: 16; CDR3 protein: CASSVRGLAGFETQYF; CDR3 DNA: TGTGCCAGCAGCGTAAGAGGACTAGCGGGATTCGAGACCCAGTACTTC
J gene: TRBJ2-6; D gene: TRBD1; V gene: TRBV28; clone size: NA; CDR3 length: 18; CDR3 protein: CASSLTAGQGTGANVLTF; CDR3 DNA: TGTGCCAGCAGTTTAACGGCGGGACAGGGGACTGGGGCCAACGTCCTGACTTTC
J gene: TRBJ1-2; D gene: TRBD1; V gene: TRBV10-3; clone size: NA; CDR3 length: 14; CDR3 protein: CAITTRDSQYGYTF; CDR3 DNA: TGTGCCATCACCACTCGGGACAGCCAGTATGGCTACACCTTC
J gene: TRBJ1-5; D gene: NA; V gene: TRBV28; clone size: once; CDR3 length: 12; CDR3 protein: CASSTLGQPQHF; CDR3 DNA: TGTGCCAGCAGTACTCTCGGTCAGCCCCAGCATTTT
J gene: TRBJ2-1; D gene: TRBD2; V gene: TRBV5-1; clone size: NA; CDR3 length: 15; CDR3 protein: CASSLVRGGRDEQFF; CDR3 DNA: TGCGCCAGCAGCTTGGTGCGGGGGGGCAGAGATGAGCAGTTCTTC
J gene: TRBJ2-1; D gene: TRBD1; V gene: TRBV15; clone size: NA; CDR3 length: 16; CDR3 protein: CATSPRKGTEYNEQFF; CDR3 DNA: TGTGCCACCAGCCCGCGGAAGGGGACAGAGTACAATGAGCAGTTCTTC
J gene: TRBJ2-7; D gene: TRBD1; V gene: TRBV28; clone size: NA; CDR3 length: 13; CDR3 protein: CASTGTGGYEQYF; CDR3 DNA: TGTGCCAGCACCGGGACAGGGGGCTACGAGCAGTACTTC
J gene: TRBJ2-7; D gene: TRBD2; V gene: TRBV5-6; clone size: NA; CDR3 length: 14; CDR3 protein: CASSFISGSVLEDF; CDR3 DNA: TGTGCCAGCAGCTTTATTAGCGGGTCCGTTCTAGAGGACTTC
J gene: TRBJ2-3; D gene: NA; V gene: TRBV7-2; clone size: NA; CDR3 length: 14; CDR3 protein: CASSLVPAQDTQYF; CDR3 DNA: TGTGCCAGCAGCTTAGTACCAGCCCAAGATACGCAGTATTTT
J gene: TRBJ1-1; D gene: NA; V gene: TRBV6-5; clone size: NA; CDR3 length: 14; CDR3 protein: CASSSGTPYTEAFF; CDR3 DNA: TGTGCCAGCAGCTCCGGGACACCCTACACTGAAGCTTTCTTT
J gene: TRBJ2-5; D gene: TRBD2; V gene: TRBV4-1; clone size: once; CDR3 length: 16; CDR3 protein: CASSQDHGRGKETQYF; CDR3 DNA: TGCGCCAGCAGCCAAGATCACGGGAGGGGGAAAGAGACCCAGTACTTC
J gene: TRBJ1-1; D gene: NA; V gene: TRBV11-3; clone size: NA; CDR3 length: 13; CDR3 protein: CASSLQENTEAFF; CDR3 DNA: TGTGCCAGCAGCCTACAAGAGAACACTGAAGCTTTCTTT
J gene: TRBJ2-3; D gene: NA; V gene: TRBV10-3; clone size: once; CDR3 length: 16; CDR3 protein: CAISEHTTQTADTQYF; CDR3 DNA: TGTGCCATCAGTGAGCATACGACACAAACGGCAGATACGCAGTATTTT
J gene: TRBJ1-1; D gene: NA; V gene: TRBV9; clone size: NA; CDR3 length: 13; CDR3 protein: CASSLTGTTEAFF; CDR3 DNA: TGTGCCAGCAGCCTAACGGGGACCACTGAAGCTTTCTTT
J gene: TRBJ2-3; D gene: TRBD1; V gene: TRBV5-6; clone size: NA; CDR3 length: 18; CDR3 protein: CASSRKPRTGGGTDTQYF; CDR3 DNA: TGTGCCAGCAGCCGGAAACCCCGGACAGGGGGCGGCACAGATACGCAGTATTTT
J gene: TRBJ1-3; D gene: TRBD1; V gene: TRBV9; clone size: NA; CDR3 length: 19; CDR3 protein: CASSNSLRPGTGSGNTIYF; CDR3 DNA: TGTGCCAGCAGTAACTCTCTCAGGCCCGGGACAGGGTCTGGAAACACCATATATTTT